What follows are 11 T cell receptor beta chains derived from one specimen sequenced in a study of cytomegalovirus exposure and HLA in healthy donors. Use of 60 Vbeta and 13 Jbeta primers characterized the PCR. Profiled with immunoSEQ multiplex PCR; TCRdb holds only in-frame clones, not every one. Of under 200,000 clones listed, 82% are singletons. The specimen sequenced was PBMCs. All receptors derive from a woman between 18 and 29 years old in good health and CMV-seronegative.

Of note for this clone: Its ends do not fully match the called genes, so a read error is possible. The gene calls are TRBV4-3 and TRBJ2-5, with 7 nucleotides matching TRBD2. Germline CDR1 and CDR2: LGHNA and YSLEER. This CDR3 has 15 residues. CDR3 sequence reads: CASSQGLAREEAQYF. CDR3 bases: TGCGCCAGCAGCCAAGGACTAGCTAGGGAAGAGGCCCAGTACTTC.

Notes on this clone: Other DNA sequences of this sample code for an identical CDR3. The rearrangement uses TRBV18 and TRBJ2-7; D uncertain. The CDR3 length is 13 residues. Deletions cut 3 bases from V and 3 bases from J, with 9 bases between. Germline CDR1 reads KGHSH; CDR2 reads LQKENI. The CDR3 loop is CASSPYLGYEQYF. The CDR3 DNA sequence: TGTGCCAGCTCACCGTATCTCGGCTACGAGCAGTACTTC.

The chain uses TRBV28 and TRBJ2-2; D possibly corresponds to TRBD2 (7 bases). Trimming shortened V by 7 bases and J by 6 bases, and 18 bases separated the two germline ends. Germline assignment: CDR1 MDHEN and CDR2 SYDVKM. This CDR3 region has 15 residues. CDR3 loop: CASTAGASSAGELFF. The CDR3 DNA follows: TGTGCCAGCACCGCGGGGGCTTCGAGCGCCGGGGAGCTGTTTTTT.

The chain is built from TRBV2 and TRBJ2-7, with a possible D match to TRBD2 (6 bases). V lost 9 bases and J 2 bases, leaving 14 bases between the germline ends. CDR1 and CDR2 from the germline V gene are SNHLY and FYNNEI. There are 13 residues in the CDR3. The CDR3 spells CASSEEGPYEQYV. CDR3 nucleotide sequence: TGTGCCAGTTCCGAGGAGGGCCCCTACGAGCAGTACGTC.

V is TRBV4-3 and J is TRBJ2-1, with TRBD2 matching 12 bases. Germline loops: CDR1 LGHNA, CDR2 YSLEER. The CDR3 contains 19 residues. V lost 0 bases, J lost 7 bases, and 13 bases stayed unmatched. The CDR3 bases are TGCGCCAGCAGCCAAGATGACCCCGGACTAGCGGGAATTCTGAATGAGCAGTTCTTC. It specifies CASSQDDPGLAGILNEQFF.

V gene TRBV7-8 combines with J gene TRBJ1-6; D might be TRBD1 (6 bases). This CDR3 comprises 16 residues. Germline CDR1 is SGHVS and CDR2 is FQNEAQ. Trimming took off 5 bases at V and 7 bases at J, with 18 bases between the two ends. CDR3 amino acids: CASSLTPGQPNSPLHF. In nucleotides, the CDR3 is TGTGCCAGCAGCCTCACCCCGGGACAACCAAATTCACCCCTCCACTTT. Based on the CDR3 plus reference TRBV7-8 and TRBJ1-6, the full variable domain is GAGVSQSPRYKVAKRGQDVALRCDPISGHVSLFWYQQALGQGPEFLTYFQNEAQLDKSGLPSDRFFAERPEGSVSTLKIQRTQQEDSAVYLCASSLTPGQPNSPLHFGNGTRLTVT.

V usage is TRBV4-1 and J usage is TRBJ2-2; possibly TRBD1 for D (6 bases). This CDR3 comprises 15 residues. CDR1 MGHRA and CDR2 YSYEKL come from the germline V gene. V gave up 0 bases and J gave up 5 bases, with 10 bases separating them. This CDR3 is CASSQDAGVTGELFF. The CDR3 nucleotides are TGCGCCAGCAGCCAAGATGCAGGGGTAACCGGGGAGCTGTTTTTT.

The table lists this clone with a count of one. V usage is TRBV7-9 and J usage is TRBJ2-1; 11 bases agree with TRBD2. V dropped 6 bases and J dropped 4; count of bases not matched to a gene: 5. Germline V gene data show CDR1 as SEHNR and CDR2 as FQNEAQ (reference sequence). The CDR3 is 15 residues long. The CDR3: CASRPGLADYNEQFF. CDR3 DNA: TGTGCCAGCAGGCCGGGACTAGCGGATTACAATGAGCAGTTCTTC.

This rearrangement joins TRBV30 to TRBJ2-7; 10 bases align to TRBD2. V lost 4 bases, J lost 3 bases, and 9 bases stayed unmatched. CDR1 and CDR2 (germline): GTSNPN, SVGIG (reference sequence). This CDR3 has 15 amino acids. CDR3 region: CAWNAKGLASYEQYV. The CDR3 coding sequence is TGTGCCTGGAACGCCAAGGGACTAGCGAGCTACGAGCAGTACGTC.

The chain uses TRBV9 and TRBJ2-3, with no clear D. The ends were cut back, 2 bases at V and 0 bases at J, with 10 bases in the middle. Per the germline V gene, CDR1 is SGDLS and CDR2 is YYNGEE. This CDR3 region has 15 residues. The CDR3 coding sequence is TGTGCCAGCAGCGTTACAGTACTTAGCACAGATACGCAGTATTTT. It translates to CASSVTVLSTDTQYF.

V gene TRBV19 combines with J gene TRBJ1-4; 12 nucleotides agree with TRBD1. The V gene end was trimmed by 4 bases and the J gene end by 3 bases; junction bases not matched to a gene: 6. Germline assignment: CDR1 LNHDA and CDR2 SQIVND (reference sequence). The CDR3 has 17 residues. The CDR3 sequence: CASSKGTGGLANEKLFF. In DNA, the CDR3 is TGTGCCAGTAGTAAGGGGACAGGGGGCTTGGCTAATGAAAAACTGTTTTTT.